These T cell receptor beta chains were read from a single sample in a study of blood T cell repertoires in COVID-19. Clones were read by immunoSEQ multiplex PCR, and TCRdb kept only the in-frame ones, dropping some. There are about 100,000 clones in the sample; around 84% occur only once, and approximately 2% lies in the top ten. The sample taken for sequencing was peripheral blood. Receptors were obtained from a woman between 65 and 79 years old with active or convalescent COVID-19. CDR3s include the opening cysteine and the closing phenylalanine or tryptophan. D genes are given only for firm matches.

CDR3nt: TGTGCCAGCAGTTTATTAGCTAGCGGGGGGGCCACCTTGGTCTACGAGCAGTACTTC; CDR3aa: CASSLLASGGATLVYEQYF; j_gene: TRBJ2-7; v_gene: TRBV27; d_gene: TRBD2
CDR3nt: TGTGCCAGCAGCTTAGCGAGGACAGGGGAGGGTGGCTACACCTTC; CDR3aa: CASSLARTGEGGYTF; j_gene: TRBJ1-2; v_gene: TRBV7-2; d_gene: TRBD1
CDR3nt: TGTGCCACCAGTGACCTCGCCAGGGCCCCATTTACAGATACGCAGTATTTT; CDR3aa: CATSDLARAPFTDTQYF; j_gene: TRBJ2-3; v_gene: TRBV24-1; d_gene: .
CDR3nt: TGTGCCAGCAGTGTCGAGTCCGGGGCCAACGTCCTGACTTTC; CDR3aa: CASSVESGANVLTF; j_gene: TRBJ2-6; v_gene: TRBV2; d_gene: .
CDR3nt: TGTGCCAGCAGCAAATATGCAGGGGAGAAGAGAAGCAATCAGCCCCAGCATTTT; CDR3aa: CASSKYAGEKRSNQPQHF; j_gene: TRBJ1-5; v_gene: TRBV21-1; d_gene: .
CDR3nt: TGTGCCAGAAGCTTGGCCAGGGACAGAGGCAATCAGCCCCAGCATTTT; CDR3aa: CARSLARDRGNQPQHF; j_gene: TRBJ1-5; v_gene: TRBV5-3; d_gene: TRBD1
CDR3nt: TGTGCCAGCAGCTTTAGCAACGAGAAAGCTGCCGAGCAGTACTTC; CDR3aa: CASSFSNEKAAEQYF; j_gene: TRBJ2-7; v_gene: TRBV11-3; d_gene: .
CDR3nt: TGCGCCAGCAGCAGGACAGGACGGGACGACGAGCAGTACTTC; CDR3aa: CASSRTGRDDEQYF; j_gene: TRBJ2-7; v_gene: TRBV4-3; d_gene: TRBD1
CDR3nt: TGTGCCAGCAGCTTGCAGGGTGTGACAGATACGCAGTATTTT; CDR3aa: CASSLQGVTDTQYF; j_gene: TRBJ2-3; v_gene: TRBV5-6; d_gene: .
CDR3nt: TGTGCCAGCAGCTTAGATGGGGGCGGGGGAAACACTGAAGCTTTCTTT; CDR3aa: CASSLDGGGGNTEAFF; j_gene: TRBJ1-1; v_gene: TRBV7-2; d_gene: .
CDR3nt: TGTGCCAGCAGTTTACCCGGGTACGAGCAGTACTTC; CDR3aa: CASSLPGYEQYF; j_gene: TRBJ2-7; v_gene: TRBV28; d_gene: .
CDR3nt: TGCGCCAGCAGCTCCGGGACAGGGGATGAAAAACTGTTTTTT; CDR3aa: CASSSGTGDEKLFF; j_gene: TRBJ1-4; v_gene: TRBV5-1; d_gene: TRBD1
CDR3nt: TGTGCCAGCAGTGACTTCGGTCGGACAGCAAACACTGAAGCTTTCTTT; CDR3aa: CASSDFGRTANTEAFF; j_gene: TRBJ1-1; v_gene: TRBV6-1; d_gene: .
CDR3nt: TGTGCCAGCAGTTTCGGCAGGGGGCGAACTGAAGCTTTCTTT; CDR3aa: CASSFGRGRTEAFF; j_gene: TRBJ1-1; v_gene: TRBV6-2/TRBV6-3; d_gene: TRBD1
CDR3nt: TGTGCCAGCAGCCAAGCTGACAGGGGGTCTGAAGCTTTCTTT; CDR3aa: CASSQADRGSEAFF; j_gene: TRBJ1-1; v_gene: TRBV3-1/TRBV3-2; d_gene: TRBD1
CDR3nt: TGTGCCAGCACCCGAGGGCGGAACACCGGGGAGCTGTTTTTT; CDR3aa: CASTRGRNTGELFF; j_gene: TRBJ2-2; v_gene: TRBV5-6; d_gene: .